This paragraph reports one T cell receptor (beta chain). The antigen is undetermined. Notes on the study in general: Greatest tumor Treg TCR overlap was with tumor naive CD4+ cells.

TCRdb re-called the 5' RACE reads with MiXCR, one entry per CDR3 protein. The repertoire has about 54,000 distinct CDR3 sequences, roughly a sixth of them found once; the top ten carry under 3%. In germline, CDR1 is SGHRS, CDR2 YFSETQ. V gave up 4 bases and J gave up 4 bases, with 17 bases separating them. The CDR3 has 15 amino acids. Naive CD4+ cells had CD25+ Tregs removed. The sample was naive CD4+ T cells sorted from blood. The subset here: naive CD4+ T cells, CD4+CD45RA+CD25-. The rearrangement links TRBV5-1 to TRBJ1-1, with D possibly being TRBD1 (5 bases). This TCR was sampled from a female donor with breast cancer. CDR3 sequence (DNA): TGCGCCAGCAGCCCCGAAGGGGCGATTGGCACTGAAGCTTTCTTT. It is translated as CASSPEGAIGTEAFF. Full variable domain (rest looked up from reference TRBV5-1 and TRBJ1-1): KAGVTQTPRYLIKTRGQQVTLSCSPISGHRSVSWYQQTPGQGLQFLFEYFSETQRNKGNFPGRFSGRQFSNSRSEMNVSTLELGDSALYLCASSPEGAIGTEAFFGQGTRLTVV.